This T cell receptor (beta chain) was sequenced in a study of CD4 T cells in relation to SARS-CoV-2 and coronaviruses (dated by TCRdb to the early 2020s). About the study as a whole: In the ViraFEST assay, PBMCs were grown with antigen for approximately 10 days, and TCR beta CDR3s were then sequenced to identify antigen-specific clonal expansions. The negative reference condition was either a culture with an HIV-1 Nef peptide pool or a culture with no peptide. A different TCR-beta assay, based on Illumina, was used to sequence expansion assays from other donors in the study. HLA restriction was mapped for shared crossreactive spike epitopes using patient-derived lymphoblastoid cell lines. Samples from three pre-COVID donors and the naive versus memory experiments were sequenced with the Adaptive Biotechnologies TCR-sequencing kit; other data were Illumina-based. Memory CD4+ T cell crossreactivity between SARS-CoV-2 and common cold coronavirus spike proteins was assessed at the TCR clonotype level in the study.

The library was prepared using the immunoSEQ multiplex PCR assay. Concerning the study's data processing: During preprocessing, nonproductive sequences were removed, along with CDR3s that did not begin with C, did not end with F or W, or were shorter than 7 amino acids. Antigen-specific clonotypes were called with the MANAFEST web app on the basis of expansion relative to the reference and to other culture wells. A clone was considered positive if the clone showed significant expansion compared with the reference culture in 2 of 3 replicate wells at an FDR below 0.05. Positive clones also required significant expansion versus all other tandem wells and an odds ratio above 5. CDR3 homology was quantified as pairwise Levenshtein distance, calculated with the stringdist R package after three terminal residues were trimmed from each end. TCRdb took this table from immuneACCESS and kept in-frame rearrangements with V and J called. Such tables lack part of the clones; where checked against another copy, unresolved V genes explain under half of the gap, and the rest is unexplained. From that table come the V and J calls and clone size; the DNA was used to work out D and trimming. This sample gives tens of thousands of clones in total; 76% of them show up just once. The ten largest clones take up 16% of the sample.

Trimming takes 6 bases from V and 2 bases from J, and the germline ends sit 17 bases apart. The CDR3 spans 16 residues, from the cysteine through the phenylalanine. The kept DNA is CDR3 alone, 48 bases in frame from the first base. As encoded in the germline V gene, CDR1 is ENHRY while CDR2 is SYGVKD. CD4+ T cells from unexposed donors were collected before the COVID-19 pandemic (2011-2018). After around 11 days of culture, CD4+ T cells were isolated with the EasySep CD4+ T cell isolation kit. As cell number allowed, CD4+ T cells from unexposed donors were tested for reactivity to SARS-CoV-2 S and N and to four common cold coronavirus spike pools. Each well received under 2.5 million PBMCs, cultured in IMDM supplemented with about 4.5% human AB serum and 9.5 to 10 IU/ml IL-2. Half of the culture medium was replaced with fresh IL-2-containing medium on days 3 and 7. In general, every peptide culture condition was set up in three replicate wells. Leukapheresis product for the unexposed donors was bought commercially. PBMCs were isolated from leukapheresis product or whole blood by Ficoll-Paque PLUS gradient centrifugation. The PBMCs went either fresh into the expansion assay or into cryopreservation at -140 degrees C. The QIAamp Micro DNA Kit was used to extract genomic DNA from the CD4+ T cells.

The table lists this clone with a few counts. This receptor's antigen is unknown. No base quality information exists; no much larger clone differs at one position. Beyond this particular receptor, the publication reports: Significantly weaker SARS-CoV-2-driven expansion was shown by crossreactive clones than by monoreactive clones, consistent with antigenic imprinting. Roughly 64% of donors had memory CD4+ clonotypes that crossrecognized SARS-CoV-2 and at least one common cold coronavirus spike. Crossreactivity analysis was centred on spike protein, so crossreactivity against other viral proteins was not assessed. No donor contributed both pre-pandemic and post-infection samples, which limited tracing the source of pre-existing responses. Small numbers of patients and of tested TCRs limited the study.

The receptor chain draws on TRBV10-3 and TRBJ1-3; 6 matching bases give a weak D call of TRBD1. This TCR was recovered from a human donor in good health. The sample consisted of CD4+ T cells from PBMCs, cultured in vitro. The nucleotide sequence is given as TGTGCCATCAGCAGGAGACAGGAGGATACTGGAAACACCATATATTTT. This codes for CAISRRQEDTGNTIYF.